The present T cell receptor beta chain was sequenced within a study of low-dose radiotherapy and immunotherapy resistance in tumors. Across the study: Intravenous administration to patients comprised nivolumab at 240 mg every two weeks and ipilimumab at 1 mg/kg every six weeks. Oral aspirin at 300 mg was taken daily by patients for four cycles, beginning on cycle 1 day 1.

Covering alpha and beta chains, TRAV- and TRBV-specific primers were used for the first-strand cDNA. A roughly 20-cycle PCR with a constant-region primer and V-primer adapter amplified TCRs. One entry per CDR3 protein, called by TCRdb with MiXCR from the reads. Of about 35,000 distinct CDR3 sequences in the sample, about a fifth were seen once. The germline V and J ends were trimmed by 0 bases and 0 bases, with 5 bases remaining between them. Germline V gives CDR1 GTSNPN, CDR2 SVGIG (reference sequence). This CDR3 spans 13 amino acids. Time point of the sample: after trial treatment. Indicated treatment: LDRT plus nivolumab, ipilimumab, low-dose cyclophosphamide and aspirin (RACIN trial). In its sample, this clonotype was seen many times.

The source is a female donor with ovarian cancer. The chain joins TRBV30 to TRBJ1-1, with D unresolved. This sample comprised PBMCs, obtained after low-dose radiotherapy plus immunotherapy. This CDR3 reads CAWSVLLNTEAFF. CDR3 nucleotides: TGTGCCTGGAGTGTACTCCTGAACACTGAAGCTTTCTTT.